This TCR beta chain is from a study of OX40 agonist ivuxolimab in advanced cancers. Looking at the study overall: Ivuxolimab was a fully human IgG2 agonistic monoclonal antibody targeting the costimulatory receptor OX40 (CD134). Intravenous ivuxolimab was administered to patients every 2 weeks at six dose levels: 0.01, 0.1, 0.3, 1.5, 3 and 10 mg/kg. Of the roughly 51 patients in dose escalation, about 20 had hepatocellular carcinoma, around 15 had melanoma, 9 had renal cell carcinoma and 9 had head and neck cancer. In the dose-escalation cohort, 75% to 85% of patients were male, and the mean age was around 65 years with a range of roughly 20 to 85. Patients were allowed to have had prior anti-PD-1, anti-PD-L1 or anti-CTLA-4 therapy, and approximately 40% of the dose-escalation patients had previously received checkpoint inhibitors. Partial responses were achieved by three dose-escalation patients, of whom one had hepatocellular carcinoma and two had cutaneous melanoma. The purpose of peripheral TCRbeta sequencing was to test whether ivuxolimab changed TCR sequence diversity and led to clonal T-cell expansion. The paper reports the monotherapy dose-escalation portion (N of about 50 patients) of the phase I ivuxolimab trial. The full study reports these points: At doses of 0.1 to 3.0 mg/kg, clonal expansion of both CD4+ and CD8+ T cells in blood was seen between baseline and week 6. Low levels of normalized T-cell clonal expansion were also seen in some nonresponding patients. The antigen specificity of the peripheral T cells that underwent clonal expansion was not determined. After ivuxolimab, more expanded clones were found on average in CD8+ T cells than in CD4+ T cells. In the 0.1-3.0 mg/kg groups, partial responders had among the lowest normalized peripheral clonal expansion, particularly in CD8+ T cells.

Genomic DNA was extracted from sorted cells for sequencing of the TCRbeta CDR3 region. TCRbeta CDR3 regions were sequenced using the immunoSEQ Assay. Here the immuneACCESS table is served through TCRdb, limited to in-frame sequences with V and J called. Missing clones are a known gap in these copies; in checked studies unresolved V genes cover under half, and the rest lacks a known reason. The sample table lists approximately 94,000 clones, approximately 81% of them with a count of one. The leading ten clones occupy more than 0.95% of the sample. In regard to this clone: No antigen is known for it. Per-nucleotide qualities are absent, and no much larger clonotype sits a single base away.

The trial excluded patients who had a history of autoimmune disease or who were on systemic immunosuppression. Peripheral blood for TCR sequencing was collected from all dose cohorts at baseline, on cycle 4 day 1, and on cycle 7 day 1. Samples came from an open-label, multicenter, first-in-human phase I dose-escalation trial of ivuxolimab. Adults with locally advanced or metastatic melanoma, renal cell, hepatocellular, or head and neck squamous cell carcinoma were enrolled in the trial. CD4+ and CD8+ T cells were sorted separately from peripheral blood before TCR sequencing. For CDR1 and CDR2, the germline V gene (reference sequence) lists GTSNPN and SVGIG. From cysteine to phenylalanine, the CDR3 is 13 amino acids long. This entry keeps only the CDR3 DNA: 39 bases, framed from base 1. Trimming takes 4 bases from V and 8 bases from J, and the germline ends sit 17 bases apart.

Sequenced here: CD4+ or CD8+ T cells sorted from blood, sampled in a trial of the OX40 agonist ivuxolimab. The rearranged segments are TRBV30 and TRBJ1-2; the D gene identity is not certain. The clonotype originates from an adult with an advanced solid tumor such as melanoma, head and neck, liver or kidney cancer. The nucleotide sequence is TGTGCCTGGACCCCGGGAGAGGGCGGAGGCTACACCTTC. It is translated as CAWTPGEGGGYTF.